This TCR beta chain came from a study of T cells in Graves' hyperthyroidism and ophthalmopathy. The CDR3 regions of TCR beta were amplified from RNA transcripts. The HTBI primer set was used in a first-round RT-PCR of the TCR CDR3. TCRdb ran MiXCR on the multiplex PCR reads and lists one entry per CDR3 protein. The data contain 400,000 or so distinct CDR3 sequences, approximately 14% of them singletons. The CDR3 covers 16 residues. V was clipped by 7 bases and J by 0 bases; unmatched bases: 9. For the diagnoses, clinical symptoms, serum thyroxine and TRAb, thyroid ultrasound and orbital computed tomography were used. From approximately 9.1 ml of fresh peripheral blood, PBMCs were isolated.

The chain uses TRBV12-3 or TRBV12-4 and TRBJ2-1; 7 bases are a match to TRBD1. The material sequenced was blood. This sequence was found in a woman aged 60-70 years with Graves' ophthalmopathy. This chain's CDR3 is CASTAQGHSSYNEQFF. The DNA for the CDR3 is TGTGCCAGCACCGCACAGGGGCACAGCTCCTACAATGAGCAGTTCTTC.